Each of the 27 T cell receptor beta chains below was sequenced from the same sample in a study of molecular identifiers for immune sequencing clone quantification. TCRdb passed the PCR reads through MiXCR, listing each CDR3 protein once. The table shows 600,000 to 650,000 distinct CDR3 sequences, with 15% to 20% occurring only once. The source material was naive CD8+ T cells from blood, with Jurkat cell RNA spiked in. Indicated subset: FACS-sorted CD8+CD4-CCR7+CD45RA+ naive T cells. The receptors shown here come from a human donor in good health. Some libraries in this study had Jurkat cell RNA spiked in.

As regards this clonotype: A much larger clonotype is one base distant, so this may be a read error. The V and J genes are TRBV28 and TRBJ2-5; D is undetermined. Germline V gene sequence: CDR1 MDHEN, CDR2 SYDVKM. The CDR3 runs 14 residues. CDR3 amino acids: CVSSFDSILETQYF. The DNA for the CDR3 is TGTGTCAGCAGTTTCGACTCGATTTTGGAGACCCAGTACTTC. The full variable domain, with the rest looked up from reference TRBV28 and TRBJ2-5, is DVKVTQSSRYLVKRTGEKVFLECVQDMDHENMFWYRQDPGLGLRLIYFSYDVKMKEKGDIPEGYSVSREKKERFSLILESASTNQTSMYLCVSSFDSILETQYFGPGTRLLVL.

This clonotype was observed many times. The chain combines TRBV7-2 with TRBJ2-1, with D uncertain. V gave up 2 bases and J gave up 6 bases, with 5 bases separating them. CDR3 length equals 12 residues. Germline V lookup: CDR1 SGHTA, CDR2 FQGNSA. The CDR3 DNA follows: TGTGCCAGCAGCTTACCGTTCAATGAGCAGTTCTTC. Its protein product is CASSLPFNEQFF.

This clonotype was detected ten times or more. The chain is built from TRBV4-1 and TRBJ2-7; D is unclear. Germline lookup yields CDR1 MGHRA and CDR2 YSYEKL. This CDR3 spans 13 amino acids. Trimming pared 3 bases from V and 1 base from J, leaving 7 bases between. CDR3 protein: CASSQVPSYEQYF. CDR3 bases: TGCGCCAGCAGCCAGGTGCCTTCCTACGAGCAGTACTTC.

This clonotype was counted ten times or more. The chain uses TRBV28 and TRBJ1-5; D gene unclear. CDR1 MDHEN and CDR2 SYDVKM come from the germline V gene. Trimming stripped 6 bases from V and 0 bases from J, with 6 bases between. The CDR3 runs to 13 residues. CDR3 sequence (DNA): TGTGCCAGCAGAATTTATAGCAATCAGCCCCAGCATTTT. This translates into CASRIYSNQPQHF.

This clonotype was seen more than once but under ten times. J is TRBJ1-1 and V is TRBV3-1; unclear D gene. Trimming removed 2 bases at V and 0 bases at J, with 16 bases between. The germline V gene has CDR1 LGHDT and CDR2 YNNKEL (reference sequence). This CDR3 comprises 17 residues. The CDR3 protein is CASSQTLRVGMNTEAFF. The CDR3 nucleotides read TGTGCCAGCAGCCAAACTCTGAGGGTAGGCATGAACACTGAAGCTTTCTTT.

As for this clonotype: A read error may produce the germline difference seen at one junction end. V usage is TRBV15 and J usage is TRBJ2-7, with a tentative D call TRBD2 (6 bases). There are 15 residues in the CDR3. Looked up from germline, CDR1 is LNHNV and CDR2 is YYDKDF (reference sequence). The CDR3 coding sequence is TGTGCCACCAGCAGAGAGCTCTGGGGGGTCTCCGAGCGGTACTTC. As protein: CATSRELWGVSERYF.

This clonotype has ten or more counts. The V and J genes are TRBV7-6 and TRBJ2-7; 11 nucleotides align to TRBD2. The CDR3 covers 16 residues. Germline V lookup: CDR1 SGHVS, CDR2 FNYEAQ. With 5 bases clipped from V and 6 bases from J, the junction kept 12 bases outside the gene matches. The CDR3, as DNA: TGTGCCAGCAGCGCGGCTCTAGCGGGAGGAGGAAGCGAGCAGTACTTC. It specifies CASSAALAGGGSEQYF. The entire variable domain, with the rest obtained from reference TRBV7-6 and TRBJ2-7, is as follows: GAGVSQSPRYKVTKRGQDVALRCDPISGHVSLYWYRQALGQGPEFLTYFNYEAQQDKSGLPNDRFSAERPEGSISTLTIQRTEQRDSAMYRCASSAALAGGGSEQYFGPGTRLTVT.

This clonotype showed up many times. The CDR3 here is CASSPGVFSNEKLFF. The DNA of the CDR3 is TGTGCCAGCAGCCCAGGGGTATTTTCTAATGAAAAACTGTTTTTT. The gene calls are TRBV9 and TRBJ1-4, with D tentatively TRBD1 (6 bases). Germline CDR1 SGDLS, CDR2 YYNGEE. CDR3 size: 15 residues. Trimming pared 4 bases from V and 3 bases from J, leaving 13 bases between. The full variable domain, rest sourced from reference TRBV9 and TRBJ1-4, is DSGVTQTPKHLITATGQRVTLRCSPRSGDLSVYWYQQSLDQGLQFLIQYYNGEERAKGNILERFSAQQFPDLHSELNLSSLELGDSALYFCASSPGVFSNEKLFFGSGTQLSVL.

This clonotype occurred many times. CDR3 loop: CASSQGIARGGEKLFF. CDR3 DNA: TGCGCCAGCAGCCAAGGAATCGCACGGGGAGGCGAAAAACTGTTTTTT. The rearrangement uses TRBV4-3 and TRBJ1-4; no reliable D call. V lost 1 base, J lost 8 bases, and 17 bases lay in between. Germline loops: CDR1 LGHNA, CDR2 YSLEER. The CDR3 loop spans 16 amino acids.

This clonotype appeared many times. The chain uses TRBV27 and TRBJ1-1, with unresolved D. Germline assignment: CDR1 MNHEY and CDR2 SMNVEV (reference sequence). The CDR3 loop spans 13 amino acids. Trimming cost V 3 bases and J 1 base, with 6 bases left between them. CDR3 in DNA: TGTGCCAGCAGTTTGTCCGAGAACACTGAAGCTTTCTTT. Amino acids: CASSLSENTEAFF.

Note on this clonotype: This may come from a read error, since a much larger clone is one base off. The chain recombines TRBV20-1 with TRBJ1-1; D is ambiguous. Germline loops: CDR1 DFQATT, CDR2 SNEGSKA (reference sequence). V was clipped by 5 bases and J by 0 bases, with 10 bases between them. The length of the CDR3 is 13 residues. CDR3: CSAGTPLNTEAFF. The CDR3 DNA is TGCAGTGCTGGTACCCCCCTGAACACTGAAGCTTTCTTT.

The table lists this clonotype with many counts. This chain connects TRBV24-1 to TRBJ2-3; 10 bases line up with TRBD1. The germline V gene encodes CDR1 KGHDR and CDR2 SFDVKD. Trimming cost V 4 bases and J 1 base; bases outside gene matches: 7. The length of the CDR3 is 17 residues. DNA for the CDR3: TGTGCCACCAGTGAACCCGGGACAGGGGAGGGCACAGATACGCAGTATTTT. Amino acids: CATSEPGTGEGTDTQYF.

At least ten counts were recorded for this clonotype. The CDR3 nucleotides are TGCAGCGTGACCGGGACGGAGAGCTCCTACAATGAGCAGTTCTTC. Translation: CSVTGTESSYNEQFF. This rearrangement joins TRBV29-1 to TRBJ2-1; D possibly matches TRBD1 or TRBD2 (5 bases each). Germline CDR1 SQVTM, CDR2 ANQGSEA. V was shortened by 6 bases and J by 0 bases, with 15 bases between the two germline ends. The CDR3 loop spans 15 amino acids.

Concerning this clonotype: A read error may be the cause here, since a much bigger clone is one base away. No conserved phenylalanine or tryptophan ends this CDR3, so it is likely a read error. The chain links TRBV11-2 to TRBJ1-6; the D gene is possibly TRBD1 (5 bases). This CDR3 spans 16 amino acids. CDR1 SGHAT and CDR2 FQNNGV come from the germline V gene. The V end lost 3 bases, the J end lost 0 bases, and 9 bases lay between the germline ends. CDR3 sequence (DNA): TGTGCCAGCAGCTTGGGACCGAGCTCCTATAATTCACCCCTCCACTCT. Residues: CASSLGPSSYNSPLHS.

This clonotype was recorded at least ten times. V gene TRBV24-1 combines with J gene TRBJ1-1, with D hard to call. Looked up from germline, CDR1 is KGHDR and CDR2 is SFDVKD. V was trimmed by 7 bases and J by 1 base, leaving 12 bases between them. There are 14 residues in the CDR3. The CDR3 here is CATRYDARNTEAFF. The CDR3 DNA reads TGTGCCACCAGGTACGATGCACGGAACACTGAAGCTTTCTTT.

Notes on this clonotype: A single base separates this from a much larger clone, so it may be a read error. The J gene is TRBJ1-2, the V gene TRBV19; D call uncertain. Trimming removed 11 bases from V and 1 base from J, with 17 bases in between. The CDR3 has 14 residues. Germline CDR1 reads LNHDA; CDR2 reads SQIVND (reference sequence). DNA of the CDR3: TGTGCCGGTACCAGAGGTACGGATAACTATGGCTACACCTTC. Amino acid sequence: CAGTRGTDNYGYTF.

This clonotype came up many times. The V gene is TRBV5-5, the J gene TRBJ2-5; no reliable D call. Germline assignment: CDR1 SGHKS and CDR2 YYEKEE (reference sequence). Trimming removed 1 base from V and 3 bases from J, with 13 bases in between. The CDR3 totals 15 residues. The CDR3 nucleotides are TGTGCCAGCAGCTTGTTCCTAGAGTCTGAAGAGACCCAGTACTTC. Translation gives CASSLFLESEETQYF.

This clonotype was detected only a few times. The CDR3 ends on some other residue instead of the conserved phenylalanine or tryptophan, so this is likely a read error. It is unclear where the CDR3 begins or ends on the DNA, so no DNA is shown, and the CDR3 is as TCRdb lists it. The J gene is TRBJ1-1, the V gene TRBV6-2 or TRBV6-3. The germline V gene encodes CDR1 MNHEY and CDR2 SVGEGT. Including both end residues, the CDR3 is 12 amino acids long. Here the CDR3 reads CASSSRFSNGFL.

Notes on this clonotype: A read error may explain this, as a much larger clone is one base away. This chain links TRBV6-2 or TRBV6-3 with TRBJ2-7; TRBD1 matches at 8 bases. Germline values: CDR1 MNHEY, CDR2 SVGEGT. The CDR3 runs to 15 residues. V was clipped by 0 bases and J by 5 bases; unmatched bases: 6. CDR3 nucleotides: TGTGCCAGCAGTTACTCGGACAGGGCGGTCGACGAGCAGTACTTC. Translated, it gives CASSYSDRAVDEQYF.

There are many counts of this clonotype. The V call is TRBV7-9, the J call TRBJ1-4; D unresolved. V was trimmed by 10 bases and J by 8 bases, leaving 17 bases between them. The germline gives CDR1 SEHNR, CDR2 FQNEAQ (reference sequence). The CDR3 sequence is 13 residues long. The CDR3 region is CATSKLGKEKLFF. The CDR3 DNA reads TGTGCCACCTCAAAACTTGGCAAAGAAAAACTGTTTTTT.

This chain links TRBV6-5 with TRBJ2-7, with D possibly TRBD2 on 6 matching bases. V gave up 4 bases and J gave up 0 bases, with 13 bases separating them. Germline CDR1 is MNHEY and CDR2 is SVGAGI. The CDR3 is 15 residues long. The DNA for the CDR3 is TGTGCCAGCAGTTCGGACTATAAGAACTCCTACGAGCAGTACTTC. It translates to CASSSDYKNSYEQYF.

This clonotype was observed at least ten times. The chain carries TRBV5-6 and TRBJ2-3; 13 bases match TRBD2. The CDR3 sequence is 19 residues long. The germline CDR1 and CDR2 sequences are SGHDT and YYEEEE. Unmatched junction bases numbered 11, after V lost 3 bases and J lost 1 base. CDR3 residues: CASSWPRTSGRWGTDTQYF. The CDR3 region has the DNA TGTGCCAGCAGCTGGCCCAGGACTAGCGGGAGATGGGGCACAGATACGCAGTATTTT.

This clonotype was detected ten times or more. The V and J genes are TRBV30 and TRBJ2-1, with 8 nucleotides matching TRBD2. The CDR3 is 14 amino acids. With 0 bases clipped from V and 8 bases from J, the junction kept 6 bases outside the gene matches. Germline values: CDR1 GTSNPN, CDR2 SVGIG (reference sequence). The CDR3 loop is CAWSVPGLGYEQFF. For the CDR3, the DNA is TGTGCCTGGAGTGTCCCGGGACTAGGGTATGAGCAGTTCTTC.

This clonotype appeared a few times. The rearrangement uses TRBV27 and TRBJ1-6; D ambiguous. Germline values: CDR1 MNHEY, CDR2 SMNVEV (reference sequence). Between the trimmed V and J ends, which lost 5 bases and 0 bases, there was a span of 11 bases. The CDR3 length is 16 residues. This chain's CDR3 is CASSPTGGSYNSPLHF. The CDR3 nucleotides are TGTGCCAGCAGTCCCACGGGAGGCTCCTATAATTCACCCCTCCACTTT.

As for this clonotype: A much larger clonotype is one base distant, so this may be a read error. V is TRBV5-6 and J is TRBJ2-7; TRBD1 agrees at 7 bases. The CDR3 loop spans 13 amino acids. V shed 6 bases, J shed 2 bases, and the junction held 5 bases outside the gene matches. From germline, CDR1 is SGHDT and CDR2 YYEEEE. The CDR3 bases are TGTGCCAGCACCGGACAGGATCCCTACGAGCAGTACTTC. As protein: CASTGQDPYEQYF.

Comments on this clonotype: This may be a read error, as it is one base from a much larger clone. This chain connects TRBV5-3 to TRBJ2-5, with D uncertain. TRBV5-3 is flagged as an ORF with uncertain function. With 10 bases removed from V and 5 bases from J, the gap between germline ends came to 21 bases. The CDR3 is 14 amino acids. CDR3 protein: CAGSLDGYGETQYF. The CDR3 region has the DNA TGTGCCGGCAGCTTGGATGGGTACGGGGAGACCCAGTACTTC.

This clonotype was seen only a few times. The chain uses TRBV27 and TRBJ1-1; weak D call: TRBD1 (6 bases). V lost 11 bases and J lost 0, with 19 bases in between. This CDR3 contains 15 residues. Per the germline V gene, CDR1 is MNHEY and CDR2 is SMNVEV (reference sequence). CDR3 sequence (DNA): TGTGCCTCCGGGGGGGGGGGCTTCATGAACACTGAAGCTTTCTTT. Translation gives CASGGGGFMNTEAFF.